The clone carrying this TCR beta chain was counted a few times. Its cognate antigen is unknown. This record comes from a study of T-cell memory formation after mild COVID-19. Findings of the study overall: Researchers found some responding clones in pre-infection memory, a sign that cross-reactive memory joined.

TCRdb used MiXCR to reprocess the 5' RACE reads, holding one entry per CDR3 protein. This sample yields approximately 180,000 distinct CDR3 sequences, of which roughly 17% are seen a single time; about 2.1% belongs to the top ten. CDR3 length: 13 amino acids. CDR1 is KGHDR, CDR2 SFDVKD, per germline. The germline V and J ends were trimmed by 6 bases and 3 bases, with 10 bases remaining between them. The sample taken for sequencing was PBMCs or a T cell subset sorted from them (not recorded which). The sequence derives from an adult woman who had mild COVID-19 (a few samples of this study predate the infection). Cell type and time point are not known. The V call is TRBV24-1, the J call TRBJ2-5; the D gene could be TRBD1 or TRBD2 (5 bases each). The CDR3 DNA reads TGTGCCACCAGTCCGGGGACGGAAGAGACCCAGTACTTC. This gives the protein CATSPGTEETQYF.